A selection of T cell receptor beta chains follows, all from one sample in a study of T-cell memory formation after mild COVID-19. One entry per CDR3 protein results from TCRdb running MiXCR on the 5' RACE reads. The repertoire consists of around 140,000 distinct CDR3 sequences, with approximately 21% occurring once and the leading ten covering 2% to 2.5%. The sequencing sample was made of PBMCs or a T cell subset sorted from them (not recorded which). These receptors came from an adult woman who had mild COVID-19 (a few samples of this study predate the infection). Cell type and time point are not known. Each CDR3 is given with its conserved first and last residue. Fields, in order: J gene, D gene, clone size, V gene, CDR3 DNA, CDR3 protein. The D gene is left open where the match is weak. The size of a clone is reported for some rows only, either as once, few or many, or as a class for expanded clones.

j_call: TRBJ1-1
d_call: .
clone_size: .
v_call: TRBV11-2
cdr3_nt: TGTGCCAGCAGCCCCATTACGCTTCAGGGATCTGCCTCGAACACTGAAGCTTTCTTT
cdr3_aa: CASSPITLQGSASNTEAFF

j_call: TRBJ2-2
d_call: TRBD1
clone_size: .
v_call: TRBV19
cdr3_nt: TGTGCCAGTAGTACCGGGACAGTCGCAAACACCGGGGAGCTGTTTTTT
cdr3_aa: CASSTGTVANTGELFF

j_call: TRBJ2-7
d_call: .
clone_size: .
v_call: TRBV18
cdr3_nt: TGTGCCAGCTCACCACCGAGCAGGGCCGAGCAGTACTTC
cdr3_aa: CASSPPSRAEQYF

j_call: TRBJ2-2
d_call: .
clone_size: .
v_call: TRBV19
cdr3_nt: TGTGCCAGTAGTACTCTAGCGAACCTAAACACCGGGGAGCTGTTTTTT
cdr3_aa: CASSTLANLNTGELFF

j_call: TRBJ2-4
d_call: TRBD2
clone_size: .
v_call: TRBV20-1
cdr3_nt: TGCAGTGCCTACTTCCCGGGACTAGCGGGAGAGGGCAAAAACATTCAGTACTTC
cdr3_aa: CSAYFPGLAGEGKNIQYF

j_call: TRBJ2-1
d_call: .
clone_size: few
v_call: TRBV12-3/TRBV12-4
cdr3_nt: TGTGCCAGCGTAGGGTTTGATGAGCAGTTCTTC
cdr3_aa: CASVGFDEQFF

j_call: TRBJ2-3
d_call: .
clone_size: once
v_call: TRBV12-3/TRBV12-4
cdr3_nt: TGTGCCAGCAGTTCATTAGCAGATACGCAGTATTTT
cdr3_aa: CASSSLADTQYF

j_call: TRBJ1-1
d_call: TRBD1
clone_size: few
v_call: TRBV12-3/TRBV12-4
cdr3_nt: TGTGCCAGCAGTTACGGGACAGGGGGCAAGAAAGCTTTCTTT
cdr3_aa: CASSYGTGGKKAFF

j_call: TRBJ2-3
d_call: .
clone_size: few
v_call: TRBV30
cdr3_nt: TGTGCCTGGAGTGTATCGGGGGTAGGAGATACGCAGTATTTT
cdr3_aa: CAWSVSGVGDTQYF

j_call: TRBJ2-3
d_call: .
clone_size: .
v_call: TRBV29-1
cdr3_nt: TGCAGCGTTAGGTACAGGCCAGATACGCAGTATTTT
cdr3_aa: CSVRYRPDTQYF

j_call: TRBJ1-1
d_call: TRBD1
clone_size: .
v_call: TRBV6-6
cdr3_nt: TGTGCCAGCAGCCTCGGGGGACAGCGCCTGAACACTGAAGCTTTCTTT
cdr3_aa: CASSLGGQRLNTEAFF

j_call: TRBJ2-5
d_call: .
clone_size: .
v_call: TRBV15
cdr3_nt: TGTGCCACCAGCAGAGATCTGGGCAGGGGTGAGACCCAGTACTTC
cdr3_aa: CATSRDLGRGETQYF

j_call: TRBJ2-3
d_call: .
clone_size: few
v_call: TRBV24-1
cdr3_nt: TGTGCCACCAGTGGGGACCCGTCACCGCCAGATACGCAGTATTTT
cdr3_aa: CATSGDPSPPDTQYF

j_call: TRBJ2-5
d_call: .
clone_size: .
v_call: TRBV3-1
cdr3_nt: TGTGCCAGCAGCCGGTGGACGGAGACCCAGTACTTC
cdr3_aa: CASSRWTETQYF

j_call: TRBJ2-2
d_call: .
clone_size: few
v_call: TRBV5-1
cdr3_nt: TGCGCCAGCAGCTTGTACCGGGGAGGGAACACCGGGGAGCTGTTTTTT
cdr3_aa: CASSLYRGGNTGELFF

j_call: TRBJ2-4
d_call: .
clone_size: .
v_call: TRBV11-2
cdr3_nt: TGTGCCAGCAGTGGGGTAAACGTTCAGTACTTC
cdr3_aa: CASSGVNVQYF

j_call: TRBJ2-2
d_call: TRBD2
clone_size: .
v_call: TRBV12-3/TRBV12-4
cdr3_nt: TGTGCCAGCATGGGAGCTAGCGGGAGTGAGTCCGGGGAGCTGTTTTTT
cdr3_aa: CASMGASGSESGELFF

j_call: TRBJ1-2
d_call: TRBD1
clone_size: .
v_call: TRBV20-1
cdr3_nt: TGCAGTGCCCGTACAGGGGGCAATTGGGGCTACACCTTC
cdr3_aa: CSARTGGNWGYTF

j_call: TRBJ2-1
d_call: .
clone_size: once
v_call: TRBV6-1
cdr3_nt: TGTGCCAGCAGTGGCCACGGAGCCGCGGGGTACAATGAGCAGTTCTTC
cdr3_aa: CASSGHGAAGYNEQFF